There are many counts of the clone carrying this T cell receptor (beta chain). The sample comes from a study of neoadjuvant anti-PD-1 for oral cavity cancer. For the study at large: Patients without progression got a fourth dose around day 43.

Profiling relied on immunoSEQ multiplex PCR, and the TCRdb table lists in-frame clones only, not all of them. Found here are 20,000 to 30,000 clones, 20% to 30% of them singletons; the top ten hold about 16%. Stated time point: after neoadjuvant nivolumab, at surgical resection. This CDR3 is built from 14 residues. Germline V gene sequence: CDR1 SEHNR, CDR2 FQNEAQ (reference sequence). Trimming stripped 6 bases from V and 2 bases from J, with 13 bases between. This sequence was found in a person between 40 and 85 years old with oral cavity squamous cell carcinoma. Source: tumor tissue, taken after nivolumab (anti-PD-1) treatment. This rearrangement joins TRBV7-9 to TRBJ2-5, with D possibly TRBD1 on 6 matching bases. The CDR3 DNA reads TGTGCCAGCAGACAAACAGGGTTTCAAGAGACCCAGTACTTC. Amino acids: CASRQTGFQETQYF.